Following are 11 T cell receptor beta chains from one sample sequenced in a study of cytomegalovirus exposure and HLA in healthy donors. The PCR employed 60 Vbeta primers together with 13 Jbeta primers. This table comes from immunoSEQ multiplex PCR, and its TCRdb copy is limited to in-frame clones, with some not included. Among roughly 100,000 clones, more than 70% were seen once, and the ten largest hold 2.5%. Material for sequencing was PBMCs. The source of these receptors is a man aged 40-50 years in good health and CMV-seronegative.

This clone was counted only a few times. V gene TRBV19 combines with J gene TRBJ2-2; D remains ambiguous. The CDR3 has 12 residues. Germline V gene lookup returns CDR1 LNHDA and CDR2 SQIVND (reference sequence). The germline V and J ends were trimmed by 1 base and 14 bases, with 11 bases remaining between them. CDR3 sequence (DNA): TGTGCCAGTAGTATAGGACCCAGACTCCTGTTTTTT. Translating it yields CASSIGPRLLFF.

This clone was seen only a few times. The chain has TRBV2 and TRBJ2-7; TRBD1 aligns across 9 bases. This CDR3 comprises 16 residues. Germline V lookup: CDR1 SNHLY, CDR2 FYNNEI. V was pared by 6 bases and J by 0 bases, with 9 bases of the junction left unmatched. CDR3 in DNA: TGTGCCAGCAGCCACCCACGGGACAGGGACTCCTACGAGCAGTACTTC. Amino acid sequence: CASSHPRDRDSYEQYF.

The V call is TRBV4-2, the J call TRBJ1-2, with TRBD1 matching over 8 bases. CDR1 LGHNA and CDR2 YNFKEQ come from the germline V gene. CDR3 length: 15 residues. The trim removed 3 bases at V and 5 bases at J, leaving 8 bases unmatched. CDR3 residues: CASSHSSGGAYGYTF. CDR3 coding DNA: TGTGCCAGCAGCCATTCCTCAGGGGGCGCTTATGGCTACACCTTC.

The chain joins TRBV7-9 to TRBJ2-2, with 11 bases identical to TRBD2. Per the germline V gene, CDR1 is SEHNR and CDR2 is FQNEAQ (reference sequence). V lost 5 bases to trimming and J lost 6 bases; unmatched junction nucleotides: 2. This CDR3 contains 14 residues. The CDR3 DNA follows: TGTGCCAGCAGCACGGGACTAGCGGCCGGGGAGCTGTTTTTT. Translated, it gives CASSTGLAAGELFF.

The chain couples TRBV6-6 to TRBJ2-7; TRBD1 might be the D (5 bases). The CDR3 has 14 residues. Trimming removed 0 bases from V and 6 bases from J, with 12 bases in between. Germline CDR1 reads MNHNY; CDR2 reads SVGAGI (reference sequence). In nucleotides, the CDR3 is TGTGCCAGCAGTTACTCAAAGGGGCAGCTCGAGCAGTACTTC. Translating it yields CASSYSKGQLEQYF.

The rearrangement joins TRBV4-1 to TRBJ2-7, with 7 bases lining up with TRBD2. The CDR3 is 17 amino acids. Germline trimming cut 0 bases from V and 1 base from J; bases unmatched to any gene: 9. CDR1 and CDR2 from the germline V gene are MGHRA and YSYEKL. This CDR3 is CASSQEMVAGVSYEQYF. The CDR3 DNA sequence: TGCGCCAGCAGCCAAGAGATGGTCGCGGGAGTGTCCTACGAGCAGTACTTC.

The chain couples TRBV30 to TRBJ2-7; 8 bases agree with TRBD2. The CDR3 is 15 residues long. From germline, CDR1 is GTSNPN and CDR2 SVGIG (reference sequence). With 4 bases clipped from V and 6 bases from J, the junction kept 14 bases outside the gene matches. The CDR3 DNA reads TGTGCCTGGACCCTTACGGCGGAGCGGGGGAGCGAGCAGTACTTC. Amino acid sequence: CAWTLTAERGSEQYF.

The genes are TRBV29-1 and TRBJ1-2, with 7 bases fitting TRBD1. V dropped 7 bases and J dropped 2; count of bases not matched to a gene: 22. This CDR3 has 18 residues. Germline assignment: CDR1 SQVTM and CDR2 ANQGSEA. CDR3 coding DNA: TGCAGCGCCCGTGGAGGTCCAGGGGGTCGAAATGGGAACTATGGCTACACCTTC. It encodes CSARGGPGGRNGNYGYTF.

The V call is TRBV7-2, the J call TRBJ2-5; the match to TRBD2 covers 9 bases. V shed 2 bases, J shed 3 bases, and the junction held 7 bases outside the gene matches. CDR1 and CDR2 (germline): SGHTA, FQGNSA. The CDR3 length is 16 residues. CDR3: CASSLTLLAGKETQYF. DNA of the CDR3: TGTGCCAGCAGCTTAACTCTGCTAGCGGGGAAAGAGACCCAGTACTTC.

This chain links TRBV7-9 with TRBJ1-3; no reliable D call. This CDR3 is 13 amino acids long. The V gene's germline CDR1 is SEHNR and CDR2 FQNEAQ (reference sequence). Trimming took 3 bases from V and 4 from J, leaving 7 bases between them. DNA of the CDR3: TGTGCCAGCAGCTTTGACTACGGAAACACCATATATTTT. Protein sequence: CASSFDYGNTIYF.

V is TRBV6-5 and J is TRBJ2-7, with 8 positions matching TRBD1. The CDR3 is 14 amino acids. Germline trimming cut 5 bases from V and 3 bases from J; bases unmatched to any gene: 6. Germline V gives CDR1 MNHEY, CDR2 SVGAGI. The CDR3 here is CASSRADRGYEQYF. In nucleotides, the CDR3 is TGTGCCAGCAGTCGCGCCGACAGGGGCTACGAGCAGTACTTC.